This is a list of T cell receptor beta chains from one sample in a study of technical replicates of blood from a handful of donors. Here immunoSEQ multiplex PCR was the method, and the copy in TCRdb shows in-frame clones only, minus some. The profile shows approximately 16,000 clones, just under 90% of them singletons. Sequencing input: PBMCs. The receptors originated from a human donor in good health. The CDR3 runs from the conserved cysteine through the conserved F or W. A D gene is named only where the DNA matches it firmly. Only part of the rows carry a size: once, few, many, or a class if the clone is expanded.

TRBJ2-7	TRBV5-1	.	TRBD1	TGCGCCAGCAGGATGGGACAGGGTTACGAGCAGTACTTC	CASRMGQGYEQYF
TRBJ2-5	TRBV7-2	.	TRBD1	TGTGCCAGCAGCCTCTACTCGGGACAGGTGGAGACCCAGTACTTC	CASSLYSGQVETQYF
TRBJ2-7	TRBV6-1	.	TRBD1	TGTGCCAGCAGACCCTGGGACAGGCAATACGAGCAGTACTTC	CASRPWDRQYEQYF
TRBJ2-1	TRBV6-1	.	TRBD1	TGTGCCAGCAACCCGACAGGGTCTAGTAGTGAGCAGTTCTTC	CASNPTGSSSEQFF
TRBJ2-1	TRBV2	.	TRBD2	TGTGCCAGCAGGAGGACTTATAGCGGGGATGAGCAGTTCTTC	CASRRTYSGDEQFF
TRBJ2-7	TRBV29-1	once	.	TGCAGCGGAAGGGTTCCCGGGGACGAGCAGTACTTC	CSGRVPGDEQYF
TRBJ2-5	TRBV9	.	TRBD1	TGTGCCAGCAGCGTAGGGACAGGGGAACCCCTGGAGCAGTACTTC	CASSVGTGEPLEQYF
TRBJ1-5	TRBV2	few	TRBD1	TGTGCCAGCAGTGGAGGGACAGGGGTTCAGCCCCAGCATTTT	CASSGGTGVQPQHF
TRBJ1-1	TRBV9	.	TRBD1	TGTGCCAGCAGCGTAACAGGGGGCGGCGCTGAAGCTTTCTTT	CASSVTGGGAEAFF
TRBJ2-7	TRBV5-1	.	TRBD1	TGCGCCAGCAGCTTGGCCCAGGGGGCAGTCTACGAGCAGTACTTC	CASSLAQGAVYEQYF